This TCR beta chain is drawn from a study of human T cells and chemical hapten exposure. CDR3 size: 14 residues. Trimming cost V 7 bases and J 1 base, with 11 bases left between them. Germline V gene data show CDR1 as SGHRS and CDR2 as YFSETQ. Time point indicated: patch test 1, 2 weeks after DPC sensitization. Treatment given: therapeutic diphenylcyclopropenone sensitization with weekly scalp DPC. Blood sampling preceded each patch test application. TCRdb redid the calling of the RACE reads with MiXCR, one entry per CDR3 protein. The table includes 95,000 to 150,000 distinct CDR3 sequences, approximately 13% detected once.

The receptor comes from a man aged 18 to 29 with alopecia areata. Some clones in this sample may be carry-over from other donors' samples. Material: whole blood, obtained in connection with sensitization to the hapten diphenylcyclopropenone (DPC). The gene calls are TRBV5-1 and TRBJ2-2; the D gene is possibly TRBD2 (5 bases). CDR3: CASRKRENTGELFF. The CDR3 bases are TGCGCCAGCCGCAAACGGGAGAACACCGGGGAGCTGTTTTTT. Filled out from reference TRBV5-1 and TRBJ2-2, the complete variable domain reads KAGVTQTPRYLIKTRGQQVTLSCSPISGHRSVSWYQQTPGQGLQFLFEYFSETQRNKGNFPGRFSGRQFSNSRSEMNVSTLELGDSALYLCASRKRENTGELFFGEGSRLTVL.